Listed below are T cell receptor beta chains from one sample, sequenced in a study of blood T cells in healthy people across ages. Via MiXCR, TCRdb re-called the 5' RACE reads, giving one row per CDR3 protein. The table shows about 1,400,000 distinct CDR3 sequences, with approximately 63% occurring only once. The sequenced sample was blood. The receptors here all came from a man between 18 and 35 years old in good health. Both conserved end residues are part of each CDR3. The order of the fields is V gene, clone size, D gene, J gene, CDR3 length, CDR3 DNA, CDR3 protein. D genes are given only for firm matches. Rows give clone size only sometimes, using once, few, many, or a class for an expanded clone.

>TRBV5-6|-|-|TRBJ2-1|15
TGTGCCAGCATCGTGGACAAGACATCCTACAATGAGCAGTTCTTC
CASIVDKTSYNEQFF
>TRBV12-3/TRBV12-4|-|TRBD1|TRBJ1-2|16
TGTGCCAGCAGCCTAGAACAGGGGGCGCATAACTATGGCTACACCTTC
CASSLEQGAHNYGYTF
>TRBV11-2|-|-|TRBJ2-3|19
TGTGCCAGCAGCCCACGGACTACCCACCGGGACACCAAGACAGATACGCAGTATTTT
CASSPRTTHRDTKTDTQYF
>TRBV10-3|-|TRBD1|TRBJ2-5|14
TGTGCCATCAGACAGGGGTTCCGGGAAGAGCCCCAGTACTTC
CAIRQGFREEPQYF
>TRBV27|-|TRBD2|TRBJ2-5|16
TGTGCCAGCAGTTTATTACGGGGGGATTCTGAAGAGACCCAGTACTTC
CASSLLRGDSEETQYF
>TRBV7-2|-|TRBD1|TRBJ2-5|15
TGTGCCAGCAGCTTAGCCGGACAGGGGGCGGAGACCCAGTACTTC
CASSLAGQGAETQYF
>TRBV5-1|-|-|TRBJ2-1|17
TGCGCCAGCAGCCTAACGTCATTGGTGCTATCCTACAATGAGCAGTTCTTC
CASSLTSLVLSYNEQFF
>TRBV15|-|-|TRBJ2-1|15
TGTGCCACCAGCAGAGGAGGGCTAGCTATCAATGAGCAGTTCTTC
CATSRGGLAINEQFF
>TRBV4-2|-|-|TRBJ2-1|16
TGTGCCAGCAGCTTCGGCCGCCCGGCGTCTTACAATGAGCAGTTCTTC
CASSFGRPASYNEQFF
>TRBV12-3/TRBV12-4|-|-|TRBJ1-1|14
TGTGCCAGCACTTTGGGGTCCATGAACACTGAAGCTTTCTTT
CASTLGSMNTEAFF
>TRBV27|few|-|TRBJ2-7|13
TGTGCCAGCAGTTTCCGGATTACCTACGAGCAGTACTTC
CASSFRITYEQYF
>TRBV29-1|-|-|TRBJ1-1|15
TGCAGCGTTTGGGGGGCTGAGTCTCTGAACACTGAAGCTTTCTTT
CSVWGAESLNTEAFF
>TRBV7-9|-|-|TRBJ1-2|14
TGTGCCAGCAGCTCAGCCGGGACTCACTATGGCTACACCTTC
CASSSAGTHYGYTF
>TRBV6-2/TRBV6-3|-|-|TRBJ2-1|14
TGTGCCAGCAGCACCCGGCAACGGGGCGATGAGCAGTTCTTC
CASSTRQRGDEQFF
>TRBV28|few|TRBD2|TRBJ2-3|15
TGTGCCAGCAGCATTAGCGGGGGATTGGGAGATACGCAGTATTTT
CASSISGGLGDTQYF
>TRBV10-3|-|-|TRBJ2-5|13
TGTGCCATCAGTGGTACTAGGGGCGAGACCCAGTACTTC
CAISGTRGETQYF
>TRBV7-9|-|-|TRBJ1-1|14
TGTGCCAGCAGCTTTACGGGAATGAACACTGAAGCTTTCTTT
CASSFTGMNTEAFF
>TRBV20-1|-|TRBD2|TRBJ2-1|16
TGCAGTGCCCCTTTAGCGGGGGGCTTCCCAGGTAATGAGCAGTTCTTC
CSAPLAGGFPGNEQFF
>TRBV10-3|-|TRBD1|TRBJ2-7|14
TGTGCCATCAGCGGGACAGGGAAATCCTACGAGCAGTACTTC
CAISGTGKSYEQYF
>TRBV13|-|-|TRBJ2-3|16
TGTGCCAGCAGTCGTCGGGGGGCCGAGCTGGGTGATACGCAGTATTTT
CASSRRGAELGDTQYF
>TRBV20-1|-|TRBD1|TRBJ2-1|14
TGCAGTGCCCTCGGACAGGGGGCTTACAATGAGCAGTTCTTC
CSALGQGAYNEQFF
>TRBV5-1|-|-|TRBJ1-1|14
TGCGCCAGCAGCTTGGAGGGATGGAACACTGAAGCTTTCTTT
CASSLEGWNTEAFF
>TRBV12-3/TRBV12-4|-|TRBD2|TRBJ2-3|16
TGTGCCAGCAGTCCCACTAGCGGGGTGTTCGCAGATACGCAGTATTTT
CASSPTSGVFADTQYF
>TRBV5-4|-|TRBD2|TRBJ2-7|15
TGTGCCAGCAGCTTGGCCGTCGCGGGACTACGCGAGCAGTACTTC
CASSLAVAGLREQYF
>TRBV12-3/TRBV12-4|-|-|TRBJ2-7|14
TGTGCCAGCAGTTATCATGACATTTCCTACGAGCAGTACTTC
CASSYHDISYEQYF
>TRBV4-1|few|TRBD2|TRBJ2-7|15
TGCGCCAGCAGCCAACCGACTAGCGGATCCTACGAGCAGTACTTC
CASSQPTSGSYEQYF
>TRBV6-6|few|-|TRBJ2-7|14
TGTGCCAGCAGCCCGGCGGGTTACCCCTACGAGCAGTACTTC
CASSPAGYPYEQYF
>TRBV20-1|-|-|TRBJ2-1|12
TGCAGTGCTAGAGGCCCCGGAAATGAGCAGTTCTTC
CSARGPGNEQFF
>TRBV7-9|-|TRBD2|TRBJ2-3|15
TGTGCCGGCATCAGAGGGAGGGGTAGGACAGATACGCAGTATTTT
CAGIRGRGRTDTQYF
>TRBV4-3|-|-|TRBJ1-5|15
TGCGCCAGCAGCCAAGATAACAGGTTGGGCCAGCCCCAGCATTTT
CASSQDNRLGQPQHF
>TRBV4-1|-|TRBD2|TRBJ2-7|14
TGCGCCAGCAGCCAAAGCGGGATTGGCTATGAGCAGTACTTC
CASSQSGIGYEQYF
>TRBV7-2|-|-|TRBJ1-6|15
TGTGCCAGCAGCTTAGAGCTCGGCGCGAATTCACCCCTCCACTTT
CASSLELGANSPLHF
>TRBV27|-|TRBD1|TRBJ2-7|16
TGTGCCAGCAGCAGGACAGGGGGCATAGTTGGGTACGAGCAGTACTTC
CASSRTGGIVGYEQYF
>TRBV6-5|-|-|TRBJ2-1|14
TGTGCCAGCAGTAGACAGTCTATATACAATGAGCAGTTCTTC
CASSRQSIYNEQFF
>TRBV12-3/TRBV12-4|-|TRBD2|TRBJ2-7|18
TGTGCCAGCAGTGTTGGACTAGCGGGCACCCTTAGCTCCTACGAGCAGTACTTC
CASSVGLAGTLSSYEQYF
>TRBV20-1|once|TRBD1|TRBJ1-6|15
TGCAGTGCTAGATATCCGGGACAGTTAAATTCACCCCTCCACTTT
CSARYPGQLNSPLHF
>TRBV5-1|few|-|TRBJ2-3|15
TGCGCCAGCAGCTTGCGGCTCCTCAGCACAGATACGCAGTATTTT
CASSLRLLSTDTQYF
>TRBV4-1|-|TRBD1|TRBJ1-2|15
TGCGCCAGCAACCAAGCTCTGCAGGGGGCATCTGGCTACACCTTC
CASNQALQGASGYTF
>TRBV11-2|-|-|TRBJ2-5|12
TGTGCCACCCGGACGGACCAAGAGACCCAGTACTTC
CATRTDQETQYF
>TRBV4-1|few|-|TRBJ2-7|14
TGCGCCAGCAGCCAAGGGGGGCTGACCTACGAGCAGTACTTC
CASSQGGLTYEQYF
>TRBV12-3/TRBV12-4|-|-|TRBJ2-5|16
TGTGCCAGCCTTCCCCGGCCCCTGGCCGGGAAAGAGACCCAGTACTTC
CASLPRPLAGKETQYF
>TRBV5-1|few|-|TRBJ2-5|15
TGCGCCAGCAGCTTAGCAGGGACCAACCAAGAGACCCAGTACTTC
CASSLAGTNQETQYF
>TRBV20-1|-|-|TRBJ2-7|15
TGCAGTGCTAGAGACCTAGCGTTCGTTTCCTACGAGCAGTACTTC
CSARDLAFVSYEQYF
>TRBV6-5|-|-|TRBJ1-4|14
TGTGCCAGCAGTTATGACGTTGGTAGGGGAAAACTGTTTTTT
CASSYDVGRGKLFF
>TRBV21-1|-|-|TRBJ2-3|14
TGTGCCAGTGGATACGGGGGTGGCACAGATACGCAGTATTTT
CASGYGGGTDTQYF
>TRBV4-1|few|-|TRBJ2-5|17
TGCGCCAGCAGCCAAGAAGGGGCTAGCACCTACCAAGAGACCCAGTACTTC
CASSQEGASTYQETQYF
>TRBV15|-|TRBD2|TRBJ2-1|16
TGTGCCACCAGCAGAGAACTAGCGGGGGGAAACAATGAGCAGTTCTTC
CATSRELAGGNNEQFF
>TRBV5-1|few|-|TRBJ2-7|14
TGCGCCAGCTTTTCGGGGCTCCTCATCGACGAGCAGTACTTC
CASFSGLLIDEQYF
>TRBV9|-|-|TRBJ2-5|15
TGTGCCAGCACCCCAGGGCCCGGGAAGGGAGAGACCCAGTACTTC
CASTPGPGKGETQYF
>TRBV6-5|once|TRBD2|TRBJ2-3|15
TGTGCCAGCAGCCCGACCGGGACTAGTGCAGATACGCAGTATTTT
CASSPTGTSADTQYF
>TRBV7-2|once|-|TRBJ2-5|15
TGTGCCAGCAGCTTAGGGGACCCTCGACCAGAGACCCAGTACTTC
CASSLGDPRPETQYF
>TRBV4-3|-|-|TRBJ2-1|13
TGCGCCAGCAGCTTGGGGACCTTCGGGGAGCAGTTCTTC
CASSLGTFGEQFF
>TRBV4-3|-|-|TRBJ2-7|13
TGCGCCAGCAGCCAATCCATCTGGGACGAGCAGTACTTC
CASSQSIWDEQYF
>TRBV6-1|few|TRBD1|TRBJ1-2|15
TGTGCCAGCAGTGAAGGGGGGACAGGACACTATGGCTACACCTTC
CASSEGGTGHYGYTF
>TRBV21-1|-|-|TRBJ1-2|17
TGTGCCAGCAGTTCGGGGAAGGAGCAGGGGATGTTCTATGGCTACATCTTC
CASSSGKEQGMFYGYIF
>TRBV27|-|-|TRBJ1-2|12
TGTGCCAGCAGAGGGGATTTCTATGGCTACACCTTC
CASRGDFYGYTF
>TRBV4-3|few|TRBD1|TRBJ1-5|15
TGCGCCAGCAGCCAAAGAGGGGGCCCGGATCAGCCCCAGCATTTT
CASSQRGGPDQPQHF
>TRBV10-2|-|-|TRBJ2-4|16
TGCGCCGGCAGTGAGACAGACTTTTTAGCCAAAAACATTCAGTACTTC
CAGSETDFLAKNIQYF
>TRBV7-2|few|-|TRBJ1-2|15
TGTGCCAGCAGCTTAGGAGAGGGGCCGGGGTATGGCTACACCTTC
CASSLGEGPGYGYTF
>TRBV5-1|-|-|TRBJ2-7|16
TGCGCCAGCAGCTTGGAAGGTCAGGGTACCCCCTACGAGCAGTACTTC
CASSLEGQGTPYEQYF